A single sample gave rise to the 12 T cell receptor beta chains below, sequenced in a study of T cell changes during pregnancy in multiple sclerosis. Profiling relied on immunoSEQ multiplex PCR, and the TCRdb table lists in-frame clones only, not all of them. The sample yields about 40,000 clones, 70% to 90% seen once. This specimen consisted of CD4+ T cells from peripheral blood mononuclear cells, obtained after pregnancy. Every receptor here comes from a female donor with multiple sclerosis, enrolled in a pregnancy study.

V usage is TRBV27 and J usage is TRBJ1-1; D might be TRBD1 (6 bases). Trimming cost V 6 bases and J 4 bases, with 12 bases left between them. The CDR3 runs 13 residues. Germline V CDR1 and CDR2: MNHEY, SMNVEV (reference sequence). CDR3 sequence reads: CASRKGVPTEAFF. In DNA, the CDR3 is TGTGCCAGCAGGAAGGGGGTTCCCACTGAAGCTTTCTTT.

The DNA for the CDR3 is TGTGCCAGCAGCTTGGCCAAGACAGTGATGGACTATGGCTACACCTTC. This sequence encodes CASSLAKTVMDYGYTF. The chain carries TRBV5-6 and TRBJ1-2; D is perhaps TRBD1 (5 bases). Trimming removed 0 bases at V and 3 bases at J, with 15 bases between. Germline V gene data show CDR1 as SGHDT and CDR2 as YYEEEE. The CDR3 is made up of 16 amino acids.

CDR3 amino acids: CASSASGQGTEETQYF. The CDR3 region has the DNA TGTGCCAGCAGCGCATCGGGACAGGGGACCGAAGAGACCCAGTACTTC. The chain combines TRBV2 with TRBJ2-5, with 10 bases that match TRBD1. CDR1 is SNHLY and CDR2 is FYNNEI in the germline V gene. Trimming took 6 bases from V and 3 from J; bases not matched to a gene: 10. The CDR3 covers 16 residues.

V is TRBV7-6 and J is TRBJ2-2, with D uncertain. Trimming removed 1 base from V and 5 bases from J, with 8 bases in between. Germline lookup yields CDR1 SGHVS and CDR2 FNYEAQ. CDR3 length equals 14 residues. The CDR3 spells CASSLGHLTGELFF. CDR3 DNA: TGTGCCAGCAGCTTAGGACACCTGACCGGGGAGCTGTTTTTT.

The chain couples TRBV15 to TRBJ2-2; TRBD1 matches at 7 bases. V shed 3 bases and J 4 bases; nucleotides not matched to a gene: 8. Germline CDR1 and CDR2: LNHNV and YYDKDF (reference sequence). This CDR3 comprises 16 residues. This chain's CDR3 is CATSRGQLIRTGELFF. The CDR3 nucleotides are TGTGCCACCAGCAGGGGACAGCTGATCCGCACCGGGGAGCTGTTTTTT. The whole variable domain, remainder taken from reference TRBV15 and TRBJ2-2, is DAMVIQNPRYQVTQFGKPVTLSCSQTLNHNVMYWYQQKSSQAPKLLFHYYDKDFNNEADTPDNFQSRRPNTSFCFLDIRSPGLGDTAMYLCATSRGQLIRTGELFFGEGSRLTVL.

The gene calls are TRBV2 and TRBJ2-7; D call uncertain. The germline V gene encodes CDR1 SNHLY and CDR2 FYNNEI. V dropped 4 bases and J dropped 0 bases, with 13 bases sitting between them. The CDR3 totals 15 residues. CDR3 residues: CASSVGRLSSYEQYF. DNA for the CDR3: TGTGCCAGCAGTGTAGGCAGGCTCTCCTCCTACGAGCAGTACTTC. Full variable domain (remainder filled in from reference TRBV2 and TRBJ2-7): EPEVTQTPSHQVTQMGQEVILRCVPISNHLYFYWYRQILGQKVEFLVSFYNNEISEKSEIFDDQFSVERPDGSNFTLKIRSTKLEDSAMYFCASSVGRLSSYEQYFGPGTRLTVT.

This chain uses TRBV19 with TRBJ1-2; TRBD1 matches at 9 bases. V dropped 6 bases and J dropped 4; count of bases not matched to a gene: 3. Germline lookup yields CDR1 LNHDA and CDR2 SQIVND (reference sequence). This CDR3 comprises 13 residues. CDR3 sequence (DNA): TGTGCCAGTAGGGGACAGGGTGGCTATGGCTACACCTTC. It codes for CASRGQGGYGYTF.

This clone showed up just once. The chain has TRBV10-2 and TRBJ2-5; 10 bases match TRBD1. Germline lookup yields CDR1 WSHSY and CDR2 SAAADI. The J segment lost 4 bases and the V segment lost 6 bases, leaving 8 bases of the junction unmatched. The CDR3 sequence is 15 residues long. CDR3 in amino acids: CASRDWTGGGETQYF. CDR3 bases: TGCGCCAGCAGGGACTGGACAGGGGGGGGAGAGACCCAGTACTTC.

The rearrangement joins TRBV9 to TRBJ2-3; a possible D gene is TRBD1 (5 bases). The CDR3 contains 14 residues. CDR1 SGDLS and CDR2 YYNGEE come from the germline V gene. Trimming took off 4 bases at V and 4 bases at J, with 13 bases between the two ends. DNA for the CDR3: TGTGCCAGCAGCTCCCGACAGTCGTCAGATACGCAGTATTTT. Its translation: CASSSRQSSDTQYF.

This clone appeared once. The rearrangement joins TRBV5-6 to TRBJ1-3; D gene unclear. The CDR3 runs to 12 residues. CDR1 and CDR2 from the germline V gene are SGHDT and YYEEEE. The V end was cut by 2 bases, the J end by 3 bases, with 3 bases between. The CDR3 protein is CASSFFGNTIYF. CDR3 sequence (DNA): TGTGCCAGCAGCTTCTTTGGAAACACCATATATTTT.

V gene TRBV5-1 combines with J gene TRBJ1-4, with no clear D. Per the germline V gene, CDR1 is SGHRS and CDR2 is YFSETQ. The CDR3 length is 14 residues. Trimming took off 4 bases at V and 8 bases at J, with 15 bases between the two ends. CDR3 amino acids: CASSLTAVGEKLFF. The CDR3 DNA reads as TGCGCCAGCAGCCTTACAGCAGTAGGAGAAAAACTGTTTTTT.

The J gene is TRBJ2-5, the V gene TRBV5-4; TRBD2 matches 11 bases. The junction had 7 bases not matched to a gene; V was cut back by 3 bases and J by 3 bases. This CDR3 is 16 amino acids long. In germline, CDR1 is SGHNT, CDR2 YYREEE (reference sequence). The CDR3 region is CASSSVAGGPKETQYF. In nucleotides, the CDR3 is TGTGCCAGCAGCTCAGTAGCGGGGGGGCCTAAAGAGACCCAGTACTTC.